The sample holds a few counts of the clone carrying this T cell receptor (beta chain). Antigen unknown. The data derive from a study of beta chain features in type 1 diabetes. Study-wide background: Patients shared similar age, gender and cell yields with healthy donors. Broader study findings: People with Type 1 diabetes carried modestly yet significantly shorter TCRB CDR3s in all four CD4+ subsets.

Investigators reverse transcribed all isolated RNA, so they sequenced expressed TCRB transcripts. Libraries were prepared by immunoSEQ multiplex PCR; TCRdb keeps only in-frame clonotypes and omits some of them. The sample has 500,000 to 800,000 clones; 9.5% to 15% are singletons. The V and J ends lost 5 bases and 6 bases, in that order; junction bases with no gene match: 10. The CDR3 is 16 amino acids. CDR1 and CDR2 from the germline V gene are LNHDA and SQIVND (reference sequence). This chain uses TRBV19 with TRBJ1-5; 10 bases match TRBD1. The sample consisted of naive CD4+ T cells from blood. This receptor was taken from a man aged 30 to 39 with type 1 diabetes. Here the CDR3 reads CASSGPETGGGQPQHF. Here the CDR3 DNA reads TGTGCCAGTAGTGGGCCCGAGACAGGGGGCGGTCAGCCCCAGCATTTT.